A single sample gave rise to the 17 T cell receptor beta chains below, sequenced in a study of cytomegalovirus exposure and HLA in healthy donors. The PCR contained 60 Vbeta and 13 Jbeta primers. Using immunoSEQ multiplex PCR, the repertoire was profiled, and TCRdb retains in-frame clones only, with some absent. The sample consists of around 100,000 clones, approximately 80% of them appearing once. Sample: PBMCs. The receptors were gathered from a man in his thirties or forties in good health and CMV-seropositive.

The chain is built from TRBV29-1 and TRBJ2-2; D remains unclear. The V gene lost 4 bases and the J gene lost 1 base, with 10 bases spanning the gap. CDR3 length: 14 residues. Germline assignment: CDR1 SQVTM and CDR2 ANQGSEA. The CDR3 sequence is CSVVRSGNTGELFF. The CDR3 DNA reads as TGCAGCGTTGTTAGGTCAGGGAACACCGGGGAGCTGTTTTTT.

DNA of the CDR3: TGTGCCAGCAGTTTGTGGGGGCTAGCTTTCTTT. Amino acid sequence: CASSLWGLAFF. The chain recombines TRBV28 with TRBJ1-1; D perhaps matches TRBD1 (6 bases). The CDR3 is made up of 11 amino acids. Per germline, CDR1 MDHEN and CDR2 SYDVKM. Trimming shortened V by 3 bases and J by 10 bases, and 9 bases separated the two germline ends.

The chain uses TRBV30 and TRBJ2-5, with D unresolved. V was cut by 3 bases and J by 2 bases, with 4 bases left in between. The germline V gene has CDR1 GTSNPN and CDR2 SVGIG (reference sequence). The CDR3 runs to 11 residues. The CDR3 sequence is CAWSLQETQYF. The CDR3 DNA sequence: TGTGCCTGGAGCCTTCAAGAGACCCAGTACTTC.

The V and J genes are TRBV19 and TRBJ2-3; 10 bases agree with TRBD2. CDR1 LNHDA and CDR2 SQIVND come from the germline V gene (reference sequence). After removal of 4 bases from V and 2 bases from J, the junction contained 3 bases not matched to a gene. The CDR3 runs 15 residues. The CDR3 reads CASSRLAGITDTQYF. For the CDR3, the DNA is TGTGCCAGTAGTAGACTAGCGGGTATCACAGATACGCAGTATTTT.

The chain combines TRBV10-3 with TRBJ2-6, with 8 positions matching TRBD1. Trimming removed 3 bases from V and 3 bases from J; junction bases left unmatched: 16. CDR1 is ENHRY and CDR2 is SYGVKD in the germline V gene. This CDR3 contains 20 residues. The CDR3 reads CAISDQGSWTGKYGANVLTF. The CDR3, as DNA: TGTGCCATCAGTGATCAAGGAAGTTGGACAGGGAAGTATGGGGCCAACGTCCTGACTTTC.

V usage is TRBV30 and J usage is TRBJ2-1; 11 nucleotides match TRBD2. The length of the CDR3 is 13 residues. With V trimmed by 5 bases and J by 14 bases, 11 bases remained unmatched. Germline loops: CDR1 GTSNPN, CDR2 SVGIG (reference sequence). CDR3 nucleotides: TGTGCCTGGTCACAGCTAGCGGGGGGAAAGGAGTTCTTC. Its translation is CAWSQLAGGKEFF. The variable domain in full, completed from reference TRBV30 and TRBJ2-1, reads SQTIHQWPATLVQPVGSPLSLECTVEGTSNPNLYWYRQAAGRGLQLLFYSVGIGQISSEVPQNLSASRPQDRQFILSSKKLLLSDSGFYLCAWSQLAGGKEFFGPGTRLTVL.

J is TRBJ2-1 and V is TRBV5-4; 9 positions match TRBD2. Germline trimming cut 2 bases from V and 5 bases from J; bases unmatched to any gene: 5. Germline CDR1 SGHNT, CDR2 YYREEE (reference sequence). This CDR3 is 15 amino acids long. For the CDR3, the DNA is TGTGCCAGCAGCTTTGTAGCGGGGGAACACAATGAGCAGTTCTTC. Amino acids: CASSFVAGEHNEQFF.

The rearrangement links TRBV7-8 to TRBJ1-5; D is possibly TRBD1 (5 bases). Trimming left V 5 bases short and J 2 bases short, with 13 bases between. The CDR3 runs 15 residues. CDR1 SGHVS and CDR2 FQNEAQ come from the germline V gene. In nucleotides, the CDR3 is TGTGCCAGCAGCCGCGGGGGGAATGGCAATCAGCCCCAGCATTTT. The encoded protein is CASSRGGNGNQPQHF.

The chain has TRBV11-2 and TRBJ1-4; D is undetermined. V was clipped by 3 bases and J by 4 bases, with 9 bases between them. This CDR3 is 14 amino acids long. Germline CDR1 is SGHAT and CDR2 is FQNNGV. CDR3 residues: CASSLRMSNEKLFF. For the CDR3, the DNA is TGTGCCAGCAGCTTGAGGATGAGTAATGAAAAACTGTTTTTT. The full variable domain, completed using reference TRBV11-2 and TRBJ1-4, is EAGVAQSPRYKIIEKRQSVAFWCNPISGHATLYWYQQILGQGPKLLIQFQNNGVVDDSQLPKDRFSAERLKGVDSTLKIQPAKLEDSAVYLCASSLRMSNEKLFFGSGTQLSVL.

This rearrangement joins TRBV11-2 to TRBJ2-1; 12 nucleotides line up with TRBD2. The CDR3 covers 17 residues. Germline V lookup: CDR1 SGHAT, CDR2 FQNNGV. The junction had 4 bases not matched to a gene; V was cut back by 1 base and J by 3 bases. CDR3 sequence: CASSLVVLAGGYNEQFF. CDR3 sequence (DNA): TGTGCCAGCAGCTTAGTGGTACTAGCGGGAGGCTACAATGAGCAGTTCTTC.

J is TRBJ2-1 and V is TRBV11-2; perhaps TRBD1 as D (6 bases). There are 16 residues in the CDR3. Germline assignment: CDR1 SGHAT and CDR2 FQNNGV. The V gene lost 3 bases and the J gene lost 4 bases, with 16 bases spanning the gap. CDR3 sequence: CASSFSGQILYNEQFF. CDR3 in DNA: TGTGCCAGCAGCTTTTCTGGACAGATACTTTACAATGAGCAGTTCTTC. The whole variable domain, filled in from reference TRBV11-2 and TRBJ2-1, reads EAGVAQSPRYKIIEKRQSVAFWCNPISGHATLYWYQQILGQGPKLLIQFQNNGVVDDSQLPKDRFSAERLKGVDSTLKIQPAKLEDSAVYLCASSFSGQILYNEQFFGPGTRLTVL.

The rearrangement uses TRBV29-1 and TRBJ2-1; D not certain. The germline V and J ends were trimmed by 5 bases and 0 bases, with 8 bases remaining between them. Germline V gives CDR1 SQVTM, CDR2 ANQGSEA. This CDR3 spans 13 amino acids. Here the CDR3 reads CSVLESSYNEQFF. The DNA for the CDR3 is TGCAGCGTTTTAGAGAGCTCCTACAATGAGCAGTTCTTC.

This chain connects TRBV7-3 to TRBJ2-3, with 7 bases that match TRBD2. The ends lost 2 bases at V and 2 bases at J; junction bases unmatched: 7. Germline loops: CDR1 SGHTA, CDR2 FQGTGA. This CDR3 contains 16 residues. This chain's CDR3 is CASSLWVGGDTDTQYF. The CDR3 DNA reads as TGTGCCAGCAGCTTATGGGTGGGGGGGGACACAGATACGCAGTATTTT.

This clone showed up just once. The chain links TRBV7-3 to TRBJ1-1; D possibly corresponds to TRBD1 (5 bases). CDR1 and CDR2 from the germline V gene are SGHTA and FQGTGA. The length of the CDR3 is 13 residues. Between the trimmed V and J ends, which lost 6 bases and 0 bases, there was a span of 8 bases. The CDR3 coding sequence is TGTGCCAGCAGTCCGACAGTGAACACTGAAGCTTTCTTT. Amino acids: CASSPTVNTEAFF.

The genes are TRBV11-2 and TRBJ2-1; D gene uncertain. The germline CDR1 and CDR2 sequences are SGHAT and FQNNGV. This CDR3 spans 13 amino acids. The V gene lost 0 bases and the J gene lost 9 bases, with 9 bases spanning the gap. The CDR3 loop is CASSLDKLGEQFF. In DNA, the CDR3 is TGTGCCAGCAGCTTAGATAAGCTCGGTGAGCAGTTCTTC.

This clone was observed once. The chain combines TRBV5-6 with TRBJ1-2, with 8 bases lining up with TRBD1. Germline assignment: CDR1 SGHDT and CDR2 YYEEEE. The J segment lost 3 bases and the V segment lost 3 bases, leaving 10 bases of the junction unmatched. The CDR3 totals 16 residues. The CDR3 protein is CASSWGAGGSDYGYTF. CDR3 sequence (DNA): TGTGCCAGCAGCTGGGGGGCAGGGGGCTCCGACTATGGCTACACCTTC.

The gene calls are TRBV5-4 and TRBJ2-1, with 8 positions matching TRBD1. Germline lookup yields CDR1 SGHNT and CDR2 YYREEE (reference sequence). This CDR3 has 15 amino acids. The junction had 2 bases not matched to a gene; V was cut back by 0 bases and J by 3 bases. In DNA, the CDR3 is TGTGCCAGCAGCTTGGGGGGGACAGGCTACAATGAGCAGTTCTTC. Its protein is CASSLGGTGYNEQFF.